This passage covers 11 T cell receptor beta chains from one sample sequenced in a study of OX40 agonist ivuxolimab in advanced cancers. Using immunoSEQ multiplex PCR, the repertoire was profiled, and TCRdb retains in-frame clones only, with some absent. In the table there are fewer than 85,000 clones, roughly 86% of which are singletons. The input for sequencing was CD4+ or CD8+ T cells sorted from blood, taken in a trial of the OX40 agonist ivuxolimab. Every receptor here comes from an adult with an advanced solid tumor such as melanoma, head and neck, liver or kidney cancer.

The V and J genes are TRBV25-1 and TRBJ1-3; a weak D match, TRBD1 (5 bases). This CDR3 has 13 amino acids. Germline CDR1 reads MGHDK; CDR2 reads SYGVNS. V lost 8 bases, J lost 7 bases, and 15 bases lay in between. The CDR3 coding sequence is TGTGCCAGCGGCTTATTGGGGGAGAACACCATATATTTT. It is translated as CASGLLGENTIYF.

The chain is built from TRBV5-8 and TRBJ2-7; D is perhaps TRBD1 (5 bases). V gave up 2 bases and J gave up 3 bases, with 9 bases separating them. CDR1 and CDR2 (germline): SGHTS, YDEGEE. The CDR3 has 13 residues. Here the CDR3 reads CASSLSRVYEQYF. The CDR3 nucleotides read TGTGCCAGCAGCTTAAGCAGGGTCTACGAGCAGTACTTC.

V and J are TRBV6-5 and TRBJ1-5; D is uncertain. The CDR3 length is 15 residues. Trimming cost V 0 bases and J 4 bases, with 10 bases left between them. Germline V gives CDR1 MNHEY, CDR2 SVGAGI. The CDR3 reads CASSYSLERNQPQHF. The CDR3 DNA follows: TGTGCCAGCAGTTACTCACTGGAAAGGAATCAGCCCCAGCATTTT.

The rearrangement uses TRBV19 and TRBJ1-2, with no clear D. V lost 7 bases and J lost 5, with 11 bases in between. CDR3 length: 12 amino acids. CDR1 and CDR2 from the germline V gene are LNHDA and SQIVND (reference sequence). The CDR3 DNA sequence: TGTGCCAGTAAATCCCCTCCTTATGGCTACACCTTC. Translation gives CASKSPPYGYTF.

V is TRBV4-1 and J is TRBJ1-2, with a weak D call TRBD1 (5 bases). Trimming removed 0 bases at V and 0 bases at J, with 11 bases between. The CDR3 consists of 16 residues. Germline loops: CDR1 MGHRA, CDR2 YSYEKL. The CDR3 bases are TGCGCCAGCAGCCAAGAACGACAGAAGTCTAACTATGGCTACACCTTC. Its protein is CASSQERQKSNYGYTF.

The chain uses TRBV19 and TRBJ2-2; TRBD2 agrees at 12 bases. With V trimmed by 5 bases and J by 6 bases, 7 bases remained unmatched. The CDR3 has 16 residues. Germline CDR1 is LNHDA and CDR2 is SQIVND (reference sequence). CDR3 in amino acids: CASSSSGTSGPGELFF. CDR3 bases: TGTGCCAGTAGTTCATCCGGGACTAGCGGGCCCGGGGAGCTGTTTTTT. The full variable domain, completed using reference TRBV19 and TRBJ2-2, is DGGITQSPKYLFRKEGQNVTLSCEQNLNHDAMYWYRQDPGQGLRLIYYSQIVNDFQKGDIAEGYSVSREKKESFPLTVTSAQKNPTAFYLCASSSSGTSGPGELFFGEGSRLTVL.

CDR3 DNA: TGTGCCAGCAGCGTAGAAAGGGCAGATAATTCACCCCTCCACTTT. It encodes CASSVERADNSPLHF. This chain connects TRBV9 to TRBJ1-6; D uncertain. Germline loops: CDR1 SGDLS, CDR2 YYNGEE. The CDR3 is 15 amino acids. V was trimmed by 0 bases and J by 5 bases, leaving 9 bases between them.

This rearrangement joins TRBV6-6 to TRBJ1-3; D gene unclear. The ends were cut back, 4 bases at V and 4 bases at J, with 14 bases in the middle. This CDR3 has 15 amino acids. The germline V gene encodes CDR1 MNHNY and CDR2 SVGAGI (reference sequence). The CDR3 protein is CASSFDKIKGNTIYF. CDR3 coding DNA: TGTGCCAGCAGTTTCGACAAGATTAAGGGAAACACCATATATTTT.

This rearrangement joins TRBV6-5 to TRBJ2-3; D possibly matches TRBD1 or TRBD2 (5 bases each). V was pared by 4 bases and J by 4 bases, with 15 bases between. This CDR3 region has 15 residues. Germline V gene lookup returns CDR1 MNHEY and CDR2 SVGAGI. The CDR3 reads CASSFFRDPPDTQYF. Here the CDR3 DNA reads TGTGCCAGCAGTTTCTTCCGGGACCCCCCAGATACGCAGTATTTT.

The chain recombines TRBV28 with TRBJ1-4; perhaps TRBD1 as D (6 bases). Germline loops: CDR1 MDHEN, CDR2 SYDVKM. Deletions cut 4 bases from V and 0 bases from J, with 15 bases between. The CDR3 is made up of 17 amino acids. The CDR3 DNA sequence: TGTGCCAGCAGTTCCCCCCGAGGGGGAGCAACTAATGAAAAACTGTTTTTT. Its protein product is CASSSPRGGATNEKLFF.

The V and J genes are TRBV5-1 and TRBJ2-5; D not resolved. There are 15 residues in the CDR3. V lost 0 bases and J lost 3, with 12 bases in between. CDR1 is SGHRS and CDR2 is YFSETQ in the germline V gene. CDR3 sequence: CASSLDTDREETQYF. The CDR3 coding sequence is TGCGCCAGCAGCTTGGACACGGACCGTGAAGAGACCCAGTACTTC.